The next 2 T cell receptor beta chains were all read from a single sample in a study of beta chain features in type 1 diabetes. Every isolated RNA sample was fully reverse transcribed, so sequencing captured expressed TCRB transcripts. Produced via immunoSEQ multiplex PCR; TCRdb's table is partial and in-frame only. This table holds around 450,000 clones, about an eighth found once. The sample was naive CD4+ T cells from blood. The receptors were sampled from a woman aged 18 to 35 in good health.

V is TRBV10-3 and J is TRBJ2-7; D remains ambiguous. The length of the CDR3 is 11 residues. CDR1 ENHRY and CDR2 SYGVKD come from the germline V gene. Trimming pared 0 bases from V and 11 bases from J, leaving 8 bases between. CDR3 DNA: TGTGCCATCAGTGAGTCCCCCGTCAAGTACTTC. It encodes CAISESPVKYF.

A few counts support this clone. The chain couples TRBV11-3 to TRBJ2-6; D is perhaps TRBD1 (7 bases). This CDR3 is built from 14 residues. V shed 7 bases and J shed 3 bases, with 10 bases lying between them. CDR1 and CDR2 (germline): SGHNT, YENEEA. The CDR3 DNA is TGTGCCAGCACCCAGGGGGGTGGGGCCAACGTCCTGACTTTC. This gives the protein CASTQGGGANVLTF.